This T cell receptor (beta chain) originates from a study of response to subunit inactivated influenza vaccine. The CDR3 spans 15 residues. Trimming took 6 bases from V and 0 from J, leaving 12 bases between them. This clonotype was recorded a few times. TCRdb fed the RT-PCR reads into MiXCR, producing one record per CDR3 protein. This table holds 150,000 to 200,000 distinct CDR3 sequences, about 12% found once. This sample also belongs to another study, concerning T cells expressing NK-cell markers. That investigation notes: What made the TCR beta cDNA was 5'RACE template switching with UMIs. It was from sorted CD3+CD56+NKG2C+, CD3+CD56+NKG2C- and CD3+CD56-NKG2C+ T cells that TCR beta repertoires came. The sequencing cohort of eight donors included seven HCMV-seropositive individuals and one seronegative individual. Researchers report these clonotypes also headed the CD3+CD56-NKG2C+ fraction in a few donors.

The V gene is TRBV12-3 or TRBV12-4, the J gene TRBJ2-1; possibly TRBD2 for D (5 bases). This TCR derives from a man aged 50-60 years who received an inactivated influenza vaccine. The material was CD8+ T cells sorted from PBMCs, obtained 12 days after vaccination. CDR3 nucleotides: TGTGCCAGCAGCCCAGACTACAGCTCCTACAATGAGCAGTTCTTC. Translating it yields CASSPDYSSYNEQFF.